This TCR beta chain was captured in a study of response to subunit inactivated influenza vaccine. The study's findings and limits: The authors offered the suggestion that each seasonal influenza vaccination recruits few new T cells.

This clonotype appeared a few times. Its matching antigen is unknown. MiXCR was run by TCRdb on the RT-PCR reads, yielding one entry per CDR3 protein. The sample includes hundreds of thousands of distinct CDR3 sequences, approximately 17% of them seen just once. Germline V CDR1 and CDR2: ENHRY, SYGVKD. Trimming removed 1 base at V and 2 bases at J, with 6 bases between. This CDR3 is 15 amino acids long. V and J are TRBV10-3 and TRBJ2-6, with no clear D. Sequencing used PBMCs from blood, obtained 5 to 6 days after vaccination. The sequence derives from a man between 45 and 60 years old who received an inactivated influenza vaccine. CDR3 DNA sequence: TGTGCCATCAGTGAGTGGCTTACTGGGGCCAACGTCCTGACTTTC. It yields the protein CAISEWLTGANVLTF.